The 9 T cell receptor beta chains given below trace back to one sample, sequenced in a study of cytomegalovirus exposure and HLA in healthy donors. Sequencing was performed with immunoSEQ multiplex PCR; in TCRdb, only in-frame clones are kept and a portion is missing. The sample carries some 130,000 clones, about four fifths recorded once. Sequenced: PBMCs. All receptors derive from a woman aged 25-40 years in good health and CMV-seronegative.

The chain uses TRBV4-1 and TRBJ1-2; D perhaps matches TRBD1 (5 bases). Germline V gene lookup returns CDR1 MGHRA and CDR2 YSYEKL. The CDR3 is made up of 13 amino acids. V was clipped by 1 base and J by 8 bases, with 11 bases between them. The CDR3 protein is CASSQVRGGGYTF. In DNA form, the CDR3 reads TGCGCCAGCAGCCAAGTCCGGGGGGGAGGCTACACCTTC.

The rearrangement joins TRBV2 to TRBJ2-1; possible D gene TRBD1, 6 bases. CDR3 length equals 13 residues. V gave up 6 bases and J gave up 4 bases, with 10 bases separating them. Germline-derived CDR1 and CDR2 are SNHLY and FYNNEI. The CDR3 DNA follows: TGTGCCAGCAGGAGGACAGAGTACAATGAGCAGTTCTTC. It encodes CASRRTEYNEQFF.

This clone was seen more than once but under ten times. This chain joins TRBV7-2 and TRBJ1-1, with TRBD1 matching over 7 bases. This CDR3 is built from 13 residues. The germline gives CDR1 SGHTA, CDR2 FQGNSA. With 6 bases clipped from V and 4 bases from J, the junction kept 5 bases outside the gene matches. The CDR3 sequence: CASSRTGRTEAFF. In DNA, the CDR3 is TGTGCCAGCAGTCGGACAGGACGCACTGAAGCTTTCTTT.

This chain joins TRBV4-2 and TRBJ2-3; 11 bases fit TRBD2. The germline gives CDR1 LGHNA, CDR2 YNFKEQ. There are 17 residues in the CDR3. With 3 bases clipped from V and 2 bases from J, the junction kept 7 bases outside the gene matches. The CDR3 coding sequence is TGTGCCAGCAGCCACTCGGCTAGCGGGGGGAACACAGATACGCAGTATTTT. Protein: CASSHSASGGNTDTQYF.

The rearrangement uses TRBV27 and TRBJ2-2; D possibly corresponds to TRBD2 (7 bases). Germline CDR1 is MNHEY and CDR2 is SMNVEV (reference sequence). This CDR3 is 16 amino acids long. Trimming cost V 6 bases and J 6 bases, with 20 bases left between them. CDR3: CASSPSGGGRAGELFF. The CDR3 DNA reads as TGTGCCAGCAGCCCCTCTGGGGGGGGGCGAGCCGGGGAGCTGTTTTTT.

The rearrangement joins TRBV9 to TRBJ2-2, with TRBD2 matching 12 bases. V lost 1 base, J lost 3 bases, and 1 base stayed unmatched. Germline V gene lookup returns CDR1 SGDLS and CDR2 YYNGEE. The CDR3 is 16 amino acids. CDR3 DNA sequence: TGTGCCAGCAGCGTACTAGCGGGGGGGCACACCGGGGAGCTGTTTTTT. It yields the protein CASSVLAGGHTGELFF.

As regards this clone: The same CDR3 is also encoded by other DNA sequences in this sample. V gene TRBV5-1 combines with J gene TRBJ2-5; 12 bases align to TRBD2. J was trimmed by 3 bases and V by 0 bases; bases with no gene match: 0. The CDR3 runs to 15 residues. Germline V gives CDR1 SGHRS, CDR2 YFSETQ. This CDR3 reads CASSLGTSGEETQYF. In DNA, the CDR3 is TGCGCCAGCAGCTTGGGGACTAGCGGGGAAGAGACCCAGTACTTC.

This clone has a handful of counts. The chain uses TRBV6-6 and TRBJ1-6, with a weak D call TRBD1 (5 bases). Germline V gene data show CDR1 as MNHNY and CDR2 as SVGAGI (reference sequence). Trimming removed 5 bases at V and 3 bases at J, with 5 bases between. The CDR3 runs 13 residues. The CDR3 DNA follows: TGTGCCAGCAGTGACAGCTATAATTCACCCCTCCACTTT. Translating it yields CASSDSYNSPLHF.

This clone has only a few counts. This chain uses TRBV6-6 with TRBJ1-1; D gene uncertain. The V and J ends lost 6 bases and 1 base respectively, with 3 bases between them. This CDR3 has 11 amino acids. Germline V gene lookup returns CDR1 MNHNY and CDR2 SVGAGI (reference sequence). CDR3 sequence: CASSRNTEAFF. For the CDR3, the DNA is TGTGCCAGCAGCCGGAACACTGAAGCTTTCTTT.